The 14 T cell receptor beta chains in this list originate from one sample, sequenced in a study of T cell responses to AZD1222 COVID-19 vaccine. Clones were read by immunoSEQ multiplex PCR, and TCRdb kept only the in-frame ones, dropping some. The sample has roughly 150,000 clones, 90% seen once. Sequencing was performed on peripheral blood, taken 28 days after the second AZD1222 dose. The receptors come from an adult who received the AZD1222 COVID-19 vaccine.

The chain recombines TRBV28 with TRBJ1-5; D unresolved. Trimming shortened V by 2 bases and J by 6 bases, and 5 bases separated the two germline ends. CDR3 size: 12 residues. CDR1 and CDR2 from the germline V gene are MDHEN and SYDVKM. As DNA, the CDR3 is TGTGCCAGCAGTTTAGAGTTTCAGCCCCAGCATTTT. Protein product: CASSLEFQPQHF.

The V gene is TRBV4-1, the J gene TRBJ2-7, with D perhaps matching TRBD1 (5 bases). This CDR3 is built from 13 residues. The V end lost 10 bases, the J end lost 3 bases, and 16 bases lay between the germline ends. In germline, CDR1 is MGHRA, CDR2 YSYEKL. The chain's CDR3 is CANLTRAHYEQYF. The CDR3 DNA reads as TGCGCCAACCTGACCAGGGCCCACTACGAGCAGTACTTC.

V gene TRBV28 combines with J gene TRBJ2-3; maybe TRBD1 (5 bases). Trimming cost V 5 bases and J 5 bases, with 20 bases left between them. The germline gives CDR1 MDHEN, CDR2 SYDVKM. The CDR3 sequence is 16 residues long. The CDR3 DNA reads TGTGCCAGCAGTATCCGGACACCCCAGTGGAAAGATACGCAGTATTTT. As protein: CASSIRTPQWKDTQYF.

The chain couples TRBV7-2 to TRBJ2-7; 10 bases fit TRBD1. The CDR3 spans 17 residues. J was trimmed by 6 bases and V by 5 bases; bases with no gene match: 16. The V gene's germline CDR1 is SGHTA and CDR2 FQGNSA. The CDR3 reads CASSRPEAGTGEGEQYF. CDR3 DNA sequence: TGTGCCAGCAGCAGGCCTGAGGCGGGGACAGGGGAAGGCGAGCAGTACTTC.

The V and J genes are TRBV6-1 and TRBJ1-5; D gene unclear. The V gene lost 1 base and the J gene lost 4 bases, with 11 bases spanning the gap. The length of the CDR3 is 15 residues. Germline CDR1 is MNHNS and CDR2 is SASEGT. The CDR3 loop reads CASSEGRAGNQPQHF. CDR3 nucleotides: TGTGCCAGCAGTGAAGGACGAGCGGGGAATCAGCCCCAGCATTTT.

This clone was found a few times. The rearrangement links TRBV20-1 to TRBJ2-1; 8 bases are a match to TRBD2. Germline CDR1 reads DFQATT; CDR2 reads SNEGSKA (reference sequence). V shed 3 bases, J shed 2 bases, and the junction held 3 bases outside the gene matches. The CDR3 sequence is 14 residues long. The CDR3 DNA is TGCAGTGCTAGTGGCGGGGGGACCTACAATGAGCAGTTCTTC. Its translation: CSASGGGTYNEQFF.

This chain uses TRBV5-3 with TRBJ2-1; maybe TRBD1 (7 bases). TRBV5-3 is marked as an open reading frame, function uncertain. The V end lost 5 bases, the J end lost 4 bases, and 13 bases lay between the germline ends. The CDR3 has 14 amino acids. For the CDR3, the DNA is TGTGCCAGAAGGCGGGACAGAGCGTACAATGAGCAGTTCTTC. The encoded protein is CARRRDRAYNEQFF.

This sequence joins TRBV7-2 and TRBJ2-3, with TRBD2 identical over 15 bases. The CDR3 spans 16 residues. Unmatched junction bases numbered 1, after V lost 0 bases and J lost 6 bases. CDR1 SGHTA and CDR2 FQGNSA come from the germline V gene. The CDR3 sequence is CASSLAGTSGRDTQYF. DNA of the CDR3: TGTGCCAGCAGCTTAGCCGGGACTAGCGGGAGGGATACGCAGTATTTT.

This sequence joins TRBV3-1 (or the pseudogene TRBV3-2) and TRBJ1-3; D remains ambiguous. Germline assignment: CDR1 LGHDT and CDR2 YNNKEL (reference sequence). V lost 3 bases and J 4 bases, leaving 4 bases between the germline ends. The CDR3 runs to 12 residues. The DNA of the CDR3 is TGTGCCAGCAGCCAGCAAGGAAACACCATATATTTT. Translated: CASSQQGNTIYF.

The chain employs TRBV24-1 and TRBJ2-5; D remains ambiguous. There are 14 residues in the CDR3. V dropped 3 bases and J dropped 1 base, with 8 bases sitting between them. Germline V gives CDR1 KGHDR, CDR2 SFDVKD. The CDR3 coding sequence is TGTGCCACCAGTGATCCGGACGGCCAAGAGACCCAGTACTTC. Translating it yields CATSDPDGQETQYF.

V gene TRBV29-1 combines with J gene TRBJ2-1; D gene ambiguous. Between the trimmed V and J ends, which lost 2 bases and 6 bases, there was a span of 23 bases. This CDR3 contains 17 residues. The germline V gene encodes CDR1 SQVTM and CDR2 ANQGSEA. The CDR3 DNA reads TGCAGCGTTGAAAAGAAAGCGTCTTTTTTCAATTTCAATGAGCAGTTCTTC. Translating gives CSVEKKASFFNFNEQFF.

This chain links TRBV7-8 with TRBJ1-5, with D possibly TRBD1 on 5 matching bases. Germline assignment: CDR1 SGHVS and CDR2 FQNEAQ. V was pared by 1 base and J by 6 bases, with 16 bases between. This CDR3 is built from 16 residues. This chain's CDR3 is CASSLDQGQLAQPQHF. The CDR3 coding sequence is TGTGCCAGCAGCTTAGATCAGGGTCAGCTTGCTCAGCCCCAGCATTTT.

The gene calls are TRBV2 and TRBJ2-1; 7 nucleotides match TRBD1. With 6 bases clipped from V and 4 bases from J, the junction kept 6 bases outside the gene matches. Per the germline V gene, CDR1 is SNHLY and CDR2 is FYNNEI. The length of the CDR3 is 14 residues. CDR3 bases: TGTGCCAGCAGGCCCGGGACAGCTTACAATGAGCAGTTCTTC. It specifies CASRPGTAYNEQFF.

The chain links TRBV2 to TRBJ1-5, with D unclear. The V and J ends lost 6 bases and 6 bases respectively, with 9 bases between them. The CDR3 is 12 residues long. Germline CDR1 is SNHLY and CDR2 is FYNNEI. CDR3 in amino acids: CASRGESQPQHF. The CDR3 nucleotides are TGTGCCAGCAGGGGTGAGAGTCAGCCCCAGCATTTT.